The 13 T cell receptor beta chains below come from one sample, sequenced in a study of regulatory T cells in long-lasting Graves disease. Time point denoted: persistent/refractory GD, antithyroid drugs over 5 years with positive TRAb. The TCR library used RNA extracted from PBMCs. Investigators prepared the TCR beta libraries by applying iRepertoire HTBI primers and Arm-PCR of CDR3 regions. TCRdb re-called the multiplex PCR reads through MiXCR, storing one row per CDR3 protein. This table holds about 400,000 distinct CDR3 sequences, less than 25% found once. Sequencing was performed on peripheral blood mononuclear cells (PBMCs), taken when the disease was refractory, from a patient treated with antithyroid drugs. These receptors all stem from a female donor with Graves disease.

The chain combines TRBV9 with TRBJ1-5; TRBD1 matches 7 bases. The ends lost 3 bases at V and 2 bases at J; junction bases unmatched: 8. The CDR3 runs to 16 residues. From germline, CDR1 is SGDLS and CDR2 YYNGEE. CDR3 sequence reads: CASSGDRDRCNQPQHF. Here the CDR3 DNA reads TGTGCCAGCAGCGGAGACAGGGATCGGTGCAATCAGCCCCAGCATTTT.

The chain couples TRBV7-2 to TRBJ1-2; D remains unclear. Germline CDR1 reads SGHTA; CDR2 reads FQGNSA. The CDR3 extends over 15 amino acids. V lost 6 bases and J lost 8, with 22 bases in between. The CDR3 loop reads CASRHPWGDRRGYTF. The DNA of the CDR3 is TGTGCCAGCAGGCATCCTTGGGGAGATCGGAGGGGCTACACCTTC.

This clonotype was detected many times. This CDR3 reads CASSFTGDRGYGYTF. CDR3 nucleotide sequence: TGTGCCAGCAGTTTCACAGGGGACCGGGGCTATGGCTACACCTTC. The J gene is TRBJ1-2, the V gene TRBV6-9; 7 nucleotides line up with TRBD1. The CDR3 is 15 amino acids. V was pared by 4 bases and J by 4 bases, with 9 bases of the junction left unmatched. CDR1 and CDR2 (germline): MNHGY, SVAAGI.

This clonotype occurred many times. The CDR3: CATSRDFGQGVNTEAFF. The CDR3 nucleotides read TGTGCCACCAGCAGAGACTTCGGACAGGGGGTGAACACTGAAGCTTTCTTT. The chain couples TRBV15 to TRBJ1-1, with 10 nucleotides matching TRBD1. Germline trimming cut 0 bases from V and 0 bases from J; bases unmatched to any gene: 4. CDR3 length: 17 residues. Germline V lookup: CDR1 LNHNV, CDR2 YYDKDF (reference sequence).

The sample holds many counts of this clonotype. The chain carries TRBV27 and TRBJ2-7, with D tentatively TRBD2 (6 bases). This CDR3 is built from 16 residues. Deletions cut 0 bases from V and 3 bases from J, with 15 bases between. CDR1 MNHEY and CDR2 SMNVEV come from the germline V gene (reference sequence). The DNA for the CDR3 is TGTGCCAGCAGTTTATCCATCGGGGCGGGACTCTACGAGCAGTACTTC. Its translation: CASSLSIGAGLYEQYF.

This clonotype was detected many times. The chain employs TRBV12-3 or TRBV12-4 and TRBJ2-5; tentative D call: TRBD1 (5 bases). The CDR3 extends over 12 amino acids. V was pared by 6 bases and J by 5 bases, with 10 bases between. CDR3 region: CASRQNRETQYF. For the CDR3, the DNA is TGTGCCAGCAGGCAGAACAGGGAGACCCAGTACTTC.

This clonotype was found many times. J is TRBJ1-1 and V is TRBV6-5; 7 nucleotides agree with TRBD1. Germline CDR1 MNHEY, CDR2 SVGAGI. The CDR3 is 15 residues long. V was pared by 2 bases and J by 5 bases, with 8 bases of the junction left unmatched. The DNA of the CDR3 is TGTGCCAGCAGTTACCCCAGGGGGGTAGGTACTGAAGCTTTCTTT. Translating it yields CASSYPRGVGTEAFF.

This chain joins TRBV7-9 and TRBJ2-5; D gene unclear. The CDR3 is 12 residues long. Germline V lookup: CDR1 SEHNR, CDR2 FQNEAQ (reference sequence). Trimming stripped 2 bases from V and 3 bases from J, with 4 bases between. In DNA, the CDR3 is TGTGCCAGCAGCTTATTCGAAGAGACCCAGTACTTC. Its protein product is CASSLFEETQYF. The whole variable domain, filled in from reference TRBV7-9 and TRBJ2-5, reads DTGVSQNPRHKITKRGQNVTFRCDPISEHNRLYWYRQTLGQGPEFLTYFQNEAQLEKSRLLSDRFSAERPKGSFSTLEIQRTEQGDSAMYLCASSLFEETQYFGPGTRLLVL.

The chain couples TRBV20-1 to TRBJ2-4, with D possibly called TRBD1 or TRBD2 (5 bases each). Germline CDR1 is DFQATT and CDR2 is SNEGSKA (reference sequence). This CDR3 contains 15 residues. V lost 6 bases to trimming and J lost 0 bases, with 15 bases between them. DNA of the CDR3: TGCAGTGCCAAATTACAGGACTTAGCCAAAAACATTCAGTACTTC. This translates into CSAKLQDLAKNIQYF.

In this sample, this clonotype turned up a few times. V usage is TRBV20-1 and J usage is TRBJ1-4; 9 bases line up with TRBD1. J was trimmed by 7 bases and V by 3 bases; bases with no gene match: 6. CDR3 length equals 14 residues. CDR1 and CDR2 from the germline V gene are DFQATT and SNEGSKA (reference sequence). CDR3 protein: CSASAGTGTEKLFF. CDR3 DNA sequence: TGCAGTGCTAGTGCCGGGACAGGGACTGAAAAACTGTTTTTT.

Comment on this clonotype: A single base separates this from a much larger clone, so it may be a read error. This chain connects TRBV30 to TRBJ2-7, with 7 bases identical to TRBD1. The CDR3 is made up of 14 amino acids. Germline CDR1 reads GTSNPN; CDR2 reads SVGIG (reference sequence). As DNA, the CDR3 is TGTACCTGGGAAGGGACAGCCAGGAACCACGAGCAGTACTTC. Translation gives CTWEGTARNHEQYF.

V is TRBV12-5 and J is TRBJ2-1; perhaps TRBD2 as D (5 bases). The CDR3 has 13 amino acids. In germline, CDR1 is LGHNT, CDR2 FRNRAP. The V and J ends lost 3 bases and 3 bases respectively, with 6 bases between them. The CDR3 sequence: CASGLSGYNEQFF. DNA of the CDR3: TGTGCTAGTGGTTTAAGCGGCTACAATGAGCAGTTCTTC. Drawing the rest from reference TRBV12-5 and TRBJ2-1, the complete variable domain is DARVTQTPRHKVTEMGQEVTMRCQPILGHNTVFWYRQTMMQGLELLAYFRNRAPLDDSGMPKDRFSAEMPDATLATLKIQPSEPRDSAVYFCASGLSGYNEQFFGPGTRLTVL.

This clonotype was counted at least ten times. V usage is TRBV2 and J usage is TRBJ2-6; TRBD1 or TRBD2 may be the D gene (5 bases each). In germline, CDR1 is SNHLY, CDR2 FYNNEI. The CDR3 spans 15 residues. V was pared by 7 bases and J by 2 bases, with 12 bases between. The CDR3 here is CASNEQEAGANVLTF. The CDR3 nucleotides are TGTGCCAGCAACGAACAGGAGGCTGGGGCCAACGTCCTGACTTTC.